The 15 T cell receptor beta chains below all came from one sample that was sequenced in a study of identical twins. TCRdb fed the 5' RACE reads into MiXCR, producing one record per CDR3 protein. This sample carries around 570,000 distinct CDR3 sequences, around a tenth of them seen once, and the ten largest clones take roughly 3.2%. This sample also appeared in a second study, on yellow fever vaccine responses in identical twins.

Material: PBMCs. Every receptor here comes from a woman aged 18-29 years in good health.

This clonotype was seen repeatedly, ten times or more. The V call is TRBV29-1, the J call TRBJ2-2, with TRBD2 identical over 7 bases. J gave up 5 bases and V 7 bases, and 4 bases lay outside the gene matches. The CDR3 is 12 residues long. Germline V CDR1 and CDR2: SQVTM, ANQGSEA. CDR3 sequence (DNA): TGCAGCGCCTGGGAGGGGACCGGGGAGCTGTTTTTT. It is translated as CSAWEGTGELFF.

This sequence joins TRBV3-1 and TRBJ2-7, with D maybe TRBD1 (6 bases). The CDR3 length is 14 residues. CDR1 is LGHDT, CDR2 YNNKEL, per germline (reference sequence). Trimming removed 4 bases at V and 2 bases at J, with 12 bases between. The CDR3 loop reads CASSRKGGAYEQYF. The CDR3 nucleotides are TGTGCCAGCAGCCGCAAAGGGGGAGCCTACGAGCAGTACTTC.

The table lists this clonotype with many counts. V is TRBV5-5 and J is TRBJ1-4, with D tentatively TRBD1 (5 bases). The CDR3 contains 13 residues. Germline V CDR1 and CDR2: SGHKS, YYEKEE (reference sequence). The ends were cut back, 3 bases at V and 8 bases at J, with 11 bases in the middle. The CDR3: CASSSQGREKLFF. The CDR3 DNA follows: TGTGCCAGCAGCTCGCAGGGCCGGGAAAAACTGTTTTTT.

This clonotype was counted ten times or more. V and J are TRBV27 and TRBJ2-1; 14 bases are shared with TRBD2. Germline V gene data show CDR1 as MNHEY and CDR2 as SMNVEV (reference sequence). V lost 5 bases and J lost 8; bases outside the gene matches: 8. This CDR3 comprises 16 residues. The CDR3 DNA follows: TGTGCCAGCAGTCCGGGGACTAGCGGGAGTTGGGATGAGCAGTTCTTC. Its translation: CASSPGTSGSWDEQFF.

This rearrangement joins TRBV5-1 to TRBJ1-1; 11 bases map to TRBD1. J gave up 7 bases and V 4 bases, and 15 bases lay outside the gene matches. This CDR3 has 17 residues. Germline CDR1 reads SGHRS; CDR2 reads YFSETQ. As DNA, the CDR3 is TGCGCCAGCAGCCCCAGGACAGGGGGCGACCTTTTGGATGAAGCTTTCTTT. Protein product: CASSPRTGGDLLDEAFF.

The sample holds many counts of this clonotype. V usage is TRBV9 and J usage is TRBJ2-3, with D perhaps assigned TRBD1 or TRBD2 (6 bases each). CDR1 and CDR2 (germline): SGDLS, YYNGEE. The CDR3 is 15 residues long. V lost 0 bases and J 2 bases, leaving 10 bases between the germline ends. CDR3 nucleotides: TGTGCCAGCAGCGTAGCGGGGGACATCACAGATACGCAGTATTTT. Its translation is CASSVAGDITDTQYF.

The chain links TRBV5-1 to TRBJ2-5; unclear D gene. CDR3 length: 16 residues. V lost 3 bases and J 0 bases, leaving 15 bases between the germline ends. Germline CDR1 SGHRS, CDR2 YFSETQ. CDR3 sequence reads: CASSSHVGGYQETQYF. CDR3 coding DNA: TGCGCCAGCAGCTCTCACGTCGGTGGGTACCAAGAGACCCAGTACTTC.

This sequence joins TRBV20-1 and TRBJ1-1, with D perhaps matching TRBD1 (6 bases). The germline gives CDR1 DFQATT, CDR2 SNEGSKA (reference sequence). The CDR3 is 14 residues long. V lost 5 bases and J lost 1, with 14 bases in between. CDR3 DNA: TGCAGTGCTGTTAGACAGGACCCGAACACTGAAGCTTTCTTT. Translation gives CSAVRQDPNTEAFF.

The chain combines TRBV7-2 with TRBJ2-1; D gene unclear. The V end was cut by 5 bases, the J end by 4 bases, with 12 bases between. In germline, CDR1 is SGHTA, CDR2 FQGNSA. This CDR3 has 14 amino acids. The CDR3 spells CASSPDPFYNEQFF. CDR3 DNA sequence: TGTGCCAGCAGCCCGGACCCATTTTACAATGAGCAGTTCTTC.

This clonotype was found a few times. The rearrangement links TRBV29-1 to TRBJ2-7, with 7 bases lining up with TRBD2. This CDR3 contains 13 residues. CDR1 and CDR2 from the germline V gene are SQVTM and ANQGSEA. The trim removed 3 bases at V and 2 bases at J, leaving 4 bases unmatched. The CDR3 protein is CSVEASGTYEQYF. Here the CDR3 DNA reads TGCAGCGTTGAGGCTAGCGGAACCTACGAGCAGTACTTC.

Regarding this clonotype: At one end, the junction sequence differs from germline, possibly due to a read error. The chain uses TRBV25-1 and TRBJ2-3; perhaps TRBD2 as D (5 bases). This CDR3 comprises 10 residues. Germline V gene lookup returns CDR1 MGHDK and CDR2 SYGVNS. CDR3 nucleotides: TGTGCCGTGAGGGCAGATACGGAGTATTTT. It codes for CAVRADTEYF.

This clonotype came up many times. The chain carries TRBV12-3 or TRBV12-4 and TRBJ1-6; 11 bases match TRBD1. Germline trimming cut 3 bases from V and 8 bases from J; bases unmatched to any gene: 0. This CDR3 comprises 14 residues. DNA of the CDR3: TGTGCCAGCAGTTTGGGACAGGGGGATTCACCCCTCCACTTT. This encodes CASSLGQGDSPLHF.

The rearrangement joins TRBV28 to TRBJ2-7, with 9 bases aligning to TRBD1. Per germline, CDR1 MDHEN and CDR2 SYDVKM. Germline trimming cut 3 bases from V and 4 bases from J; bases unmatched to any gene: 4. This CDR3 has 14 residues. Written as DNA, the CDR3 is TGTGCCAGCAGTTTCTCGACAGGGGGTTACGAGCAGTACTTC. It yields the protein CASSFSTGGYEQYF.

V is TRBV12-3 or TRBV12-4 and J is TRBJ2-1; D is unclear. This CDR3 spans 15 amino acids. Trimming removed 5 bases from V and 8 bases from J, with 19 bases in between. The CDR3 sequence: CASSTQVLGKDEQFF. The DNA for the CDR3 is TGTGCCAGCAGTACTCAGGTCCTAGGTAAGGATGAGCAGTTCTTC.

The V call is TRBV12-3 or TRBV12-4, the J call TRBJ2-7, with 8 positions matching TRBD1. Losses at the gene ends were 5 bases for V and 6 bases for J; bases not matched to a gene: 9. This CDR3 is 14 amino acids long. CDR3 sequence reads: CASSPRTGTREQYF. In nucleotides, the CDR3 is TGTGCCAGCAGTCCTAGGACAGGGACGCGCGAGCAGTACTTC.